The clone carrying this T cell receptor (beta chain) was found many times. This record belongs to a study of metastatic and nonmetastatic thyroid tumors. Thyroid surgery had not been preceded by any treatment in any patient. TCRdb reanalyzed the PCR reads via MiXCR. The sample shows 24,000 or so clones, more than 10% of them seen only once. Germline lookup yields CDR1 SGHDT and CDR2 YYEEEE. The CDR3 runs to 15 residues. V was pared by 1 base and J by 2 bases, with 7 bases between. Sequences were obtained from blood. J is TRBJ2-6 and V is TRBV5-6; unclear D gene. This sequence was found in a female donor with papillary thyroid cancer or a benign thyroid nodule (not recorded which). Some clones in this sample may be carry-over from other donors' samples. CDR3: CASSLMAPGANVLTF. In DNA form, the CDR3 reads TGTGCCAGCAGCTTGATGGCTCCTGGGGCCAACGTCCTGACTTTC. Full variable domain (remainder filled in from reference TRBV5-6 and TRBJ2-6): DAGVTQSPTHLIKTRGQQVTLRCSPKSGHDTVSWYQQALGQGPQFIFQYYEEEERQRGNFPDRFSGHQFPNYSSELNVNALLLGDSALYLCASSLMAPGANVLTFGAGSRLTVL.